Shown below are 9 T cell receptor beta chains from a single sample sequenced in a study of blood T cell repertoires in COVID-19. The protocol was immunoSEQ multiplex PCR, while the TCRdb copy is restricted to in-frame clones and leaves out a portion. The repertoire holds around 310,000 clones, with approximately 91% as singletons. Source material: peripheral blood. These receptors were collected from a woman aged 55-69 years with acute or convalescent COVID-19.

V usage is TRBV6-5 and J usage is TRBJ1-6; 7 bases line up with TRBD1. The germline CDR1 and CDR2 sequences are MNHEY and SVGAGI. V lost 6 bases to trimming and J lost 7 bases; unmatched junction nucleotides: 6. The CDR3 is made up of 14 amino acids. The CDR3 here is CASRPGTENSPLHF. CDR3 nucleotide sequence: TGTGCCAGCAGGCCCGGGACAGAGAATTCACCCCTCCACTTT.

In its sample, this clone was seen a few times. The chain carries TRBV6-5 and TRBJ2-7; D is possibly TRBD1 (5 bases). The germline gives CDR1 MNHEY, CDR2 SVGAGI. The CDR3 contains 15 residues. Trimming removed 5 bases at V and 2 bases at J, with 16 bases between. The CDR3 sequence is CASSRLDDSPYEQYF. The CDR3 nucleotides are TGTGCCAGCAGTCGTCTTGACGACAGCCCCTACGAGCAGTACTTC.

This clone is a singleton in its sample. The V and J genes are TRBV11-1 and TRBJ2-5; maybe TRBD2 (5 bases). The CDR3 is made up of 13 amino acids. Germline V gene lookup returns CDR1 SGHAT and CDR2 FQDESV (reference sequence). Trimming removed 5 bases at V and 5 bases at J, with 12 bases between. The CDR3 nucleotides read TGTGCCAGCAGCGCGGACGGCGGGGAGACCCAGTACTTC. It codes for CASSADGGETQYF.

J is TRBJ1-1 and V is TRBV14; D gene uncertain. This CDR3 is 13 amino acids long. From germline, CDR1 is SGHDN and CDR2 FVKESK. V lost 0 bases, J lost 6 bases, and 8 bases lay in between. DNA of the CDR3: TGTGCCAGCAGCCAAGAACGGTCCTCTGAAGCTTTCTTT. Its translation: CASSQERSSEAFF.

The V call is TRBV19, the J call TRBJ1-1; 8 bases map to TRBD1. There are 16 residues in the CDR3. In germline, CDR1 is LNHDA, CDR2 SQIVND (reference sequence). J gave up 0 bases and V 4 bases, and 7 bases lay outside the gene matches. The CDR3 sequence: CASSRHRDRLNTEAFF. CDR3 in DNA: TGTGCCAGTAGTAGGCACCGGGACAGGTTGAACACTGAAGCTTTCTTT.

V usage is TRBV19 and J usage is TRBJ1-2; possibly TRBD1 for D (5 bases). The CDR3 has 14 amino acids. Germline V gene lookup returns CDR1 LNHDA and CDR2 SQIVND (reference sequence). V was cut by 1 base and J by 4 bases, with 10 bases left in between. DNA for the CDR3: TGTGCCAGTAGTATAGTTGGACAAGGCTATGGCTACACCTTC. Amino acid sequence: CASSIVGQGYGYTF.

The V and J genes are TRBV18 and TRBJ1-3, with D tentatively TRBD1 (6 bases). The CDR3 has 14 residues. The V end lost 6 bases, the J end lost 4 bases, and 13 bases lay between the germline ends. Germline V CDR1 and CDR2: KGHSH, LQKENI. CDR3: CASSPGTSGNTIYF. The CDR3, as DNA: TGTGCCAGCTCCCCTGGGACATCCGGAAACACCATATATTTT. Based on the CDR3 plus reference TRBV18 and TRBJ1-3, the full variable domain is NAGVMQNPRHLVRRRGQEARLRCSPMKGHSHVYWYRQLPEEGLKFMVYLQKENIIDESGMPKERFSAEFPKEGPSILRIQQVVRGDSAAYFCASSPGTSGNTIYFGEGSWLTVV.

In its sample, this clone was seen a few times. The gene calls are TRBV28 and TRBJ2-7, with TRBD1 matching over 8 bases. This CDR3 is 15 amino acids long. The germline V gene has CDR1 MDHEN and CDR2 SYDVKM. After removal of 7 bases from V and 3 bases from J, the junction contained 11 bases not matched to a gene. Here the CDR3 reads CASTAPGTGIYEQYF. DNA of the CDR3: TGTGCCAGCACCGCACCCGGGACAGGAATCTACGAGCAGTACTTC.

The chain links TRBV9 to TRBJ2-1; D not resolved. This CDR3 comprises 13 residues. The V end was cut by 1 base, the J end by 3 bases, with 5 bases between. The germline V gene encodes CDR1 SGDLS and CDR2 YYNGEE. The CDR3 sequence: CASSVRGYNEQFF. DNA of the CDR3: TGTGCCAGCAGCGTAAGAGGCTACAATGAGCAGTTCTTC.